These 27 T cell receptor beta chains share one sample of origin, sequenced in a study of early T cells in non-severe SARS-CoV-2 infection. TCRdb analysed the 5' RACE reads with MiXCR anew, one entry per CDR3 protein. The sample contains roughly 80,000 distinct CDR3 sequences, over 9% of which appear only once. The sample consisted of whole blood, taken at baseline. The receptors were sampled from an adult who was a healthcare worker with PCR-confirmed SARS-CoV-2 infection or an uninfected control (not recorded which).

In this sample, this clonotype turned up many times. This rearrangement joins TRBV19 to TRBJ1-4; maybe TRBD1 (6 bases). V shed 5 bases and J shed 5 bases, with 18 bases lying between them. Germline V gene data show CDR1 as LNHDA and CDR2 as SQIVND (reference sequence). This CDR3 has 16 residues. The CDR3: CASSPGRGHTNEKLFF. The CDR3 nucleotides read TGTGCCAGTAGTCCGGGGCGGGGACATACGAATGAAAAACTGTTTTTT.

In its sample, this clonotype was seen a few times. The CDR3 sequence is CASSLTRSDEQYF. Written as DNA, the CDR3 is TGTGCCAGCAGTTTGACCCGGTCCGATGAGCAGTACTTC. The rearrangement links TRBV12-3 or TRBV12-4 to TRBJ2-7; the D is unclear. V was clipped by 3 bases and J by 7 bases, with 13 bases between them. The CDR3 extends over 13 amino acids.

In this sample, this clonotype turned up a few times. The chain uses TRBV28 and TRBJ1-3; the D gene is possibly TRBD1 (5 bases). CDR3 length equals 18 residues. Germline CDR1 reads MDHEN; CDR2 reads SYDVKM. V lost 5 bases, J lost 4 bases, and 24 bases lay in between. CDR3 bases: TGTGCCAGCAGTCCGGACCCGAGTAAGGCCTGGGGCGGAAACACCATATATTTT. Translated, it gives CASSPDPSKAWGGNTIYF.

The chain recombines TRBV29-1 with TRBJ1-1; D uncertain. With 7 bases removed from V and 6 bases from J, the gap between germline ends came to 12 bases. Germline V gene data show CDR1 as SQVTM and CDR2 as ANQGSEA. The CDR3 loop spans 11 amino acids. CDR3 in amino acids: CSAIFYAEAFF. CDR3 bases: TGCAGCGCGATCTTTTATGCTGAAGCTTTCTTT.

This chain links TRBV20-1 with TRBJ1-3; D remains unclear. V shed 1 base and J shed 4 bases, with 14 bases lying between them. The CDR3 consists of 15 residues. The V gene's germline CDR1 is DFQATT and CDR2 SNEGSKA (reference sequence). The CDR3 spells CSARVGGLAGNTIYF. The CDR3 bases are TGCAGTGCTAGAGTGGGAGGCCTTGCCGGAAACACCATATATTTT.

This clonotype came up many times. V is TRBV5-1 and J is TRBJ1-1, with 9 positions matching TRBD1. Germline V CDR1 and CDR2: SGHRS, YFSETQ. There are 16 residues in the CDR3. The junction had 9 bases not matched to a gene; V was cut back by 3 bases and J by 3 bases. This CDR3 is CASSSGQGTGYTEAFF. The CDR3 coding sequence is TGCGCCAGCAGCTCAGGACAGGGGACCGGCTACACTGAAGCTTTCTTT.

This clonotype appeared a few times. This chain uses TRBV4-3 with TRBJ2-3; the D gene is possibly TRBD2 (6 bases). Germline V CDR1 and CDR2: LGHNA, YSLEER. V was clipped by 2 bases and J by 2 bases, with 14 bases between them. The CDR3 spans 16 residues. The chain's CDR3 is CASSQLAVSFTDTQYF. The CDR3 DNA reads TGCGCCAGCAGCCAATTAGCGGTCTCCTTCACAGATACGCAGTATTTT.

The chain joins TRBV9 to TRBJ1-6; D possibly corresponds to TRBD1 (5 bases). V lost 0 bases and J 5 bases, leaving 9 bases between the germline ends. This CDR3 is built from 15 residues. From germline, CDR1 is SGDLS and CDR2 YYNGEE. The CDR3 DNA reads TGTGCCAGCAGCGTAGTTCCAGGGAATAATTCACCCCTCCACTTT. This gives the protein CASSVVPGNNSPLHF.

This CDR3 reads CASSPRGGAEAFF. The CDR3 region has the DNA TGTGCCAGCAGCCCACGAGGGGGGGCTGAAGCTTTCTTT. The chain employs TRBV7-6 and TRBJ1-1; TRBD1 might be the D (6 bases). CDR1 is SGHVS and CDR2 is FNYEAQ in the germline V gene. With 5 bases removed from V and 6 bases from J, the gap between germline ends came to 13 bases. This CDR3 region has 13 residues.

This chain joins TRBV11-2 and TRBJ2-2, with TRBD2 identical over 7 bases. The CDR3 covers 15 residues. The junction had 6 bases not matched to a gene; V was cut back by 5 bases and J by 3 bases. Germline assignment: CDR1 SGHAT and CDR2 FQNNGV. This CDR3 reads CASSRASGYTGELFF. Here the CDR3 DNA reads TGTGCCAGCAGCAGGGCTAGCGGCTACACCGGGGAGCTGTTTTTT.

Ten or more counts support this clonotype. This chain uses TRBV29-1 with TRBJ1-1; maybe TRBD1 (6 bases). Germline V gives CDR1 SQVTM, CDR2 ANQGSEA. The CDR3 consists of 14 residues. The germline V and J ends were trimmed by 6 bases and 6 bases, with 20 bases remaining between them. CDR3 sequence (DNA): TGCAGCGTCTCACGGACAGCGGGTAGTTCTGAAGCTTTCTTT. It encodes CSVSRTAGSSEAFF. Using reference TRBV29-1 and TRBJ1-1 for the parts outside the CDR3, the full variable domain is SAVISQKPSRDICQRGTSLTIQCQVDSQVTMMFWYRQQPGQSLTLIATANQGSEATYESGFVIDKFPISRPNLTFSTLTVSNMSPEDSSIYLCSVSRTAGSSEAFFGQGTRLTVV.

This clonotype was seen more than once but under ten times. The chain is built from TRBV12-3 or TRBV12-4 and TRBJ1-1, with D maybe TRBD1 (6 bases). There are 15 residues in the CDR3. Trimming removed 3 bases at V and 6 bases at J, with 17 bases between. This chain's CDR3 is CASSFLAGRGPEAFF. CDR3 bases: TGTGCCAGCAGTTTCCTGGCAGGGCGGGGGCCTGAAGCTTTCTTT.

This clonotype has a handful of counts. V is TRBV6-4 and J is TRBJ2-3; D ambiguous. Germline CDR1 MRHNA, CDR2 SNTAGT. This CDR3 has 13 residues. With 2 bases removed from V and 2 bases from J, the gap between germline ends came to 5 bases. The CDR3: CASSDRPTDTQYF. For the CDR3, the DNA is TGTGCCAGCAGTGACCGACCCACAGATACGCAGTATTTT.

This clonotype was seen ten or more times. The rearrangement uses TRBV11-1 and TRBJ2-2; a weak D match, TRBD1 (6 bases). Trimming left V 2 bases short and J 3 bases short, with 10 bases between. This CDR3 region has 15 residues. Germline CDR1 SGHAT, CDR2 FQDESV (reference sequence). CDR3 protein: CASSLSGGDTGELFF. Here the CDR3 DNA reads TGTGCCAGCAGCTTATCTGGGGGCGACACCGGGGAGCTGTTTTTT. The whole variable domain, remainder taken from reference TRBV11-1 and TRBJ2-2, is EAEVAQSPRYKITEKSQAVAFWCDPISGHATLYWYRQILGQGPELLVQFQDESVVDDSQLPKDRFSAERLKGVDSTLKIQPAELGDSAMYLCASSLSGGDTGELFFGEGSRLTVL.

About this clonotype itself: A much larger clone sits a single nucleotide away, making a read error possible. This chain links TRBV7-9 with TRBJ1-1, with D unresolved. The germline gives CDR1 SEHNR, CDR2 FQNEAQ (reference sequence). The CDR3 consists of 13 residues. V lost 1 base, J lost 3 bases, and 6 bases lay in between. The CDR3: CASSLERDTEAFF. For the CDR3, the DNA is TGTGCCAGCAGCTTAGAACGGGACACTGAAGCTTTCTTT.

A remark on this clonotype: In this CDR3 the conserved last residue, phenylalanine or tryptophan, is missing, so a read error is likely. The chain carries TRBV11-2 and TRBJ1-2, with no clear D. V lost 2 bases and J 2 bases, leaving 9 bases between the germline ends. Per germline, CDR1 SGHAT and CDR2 FQNNGV. The CDR3 spans 14 residues. The CDR3 coding sequence is TGTGCCAGCAGCTTATCGGGGAGAAACTATGGCTACACCTCC. Translating it yields CASSLSGRNYGYTS.

This clonotype came up many times. The chain has TRBV29-1 and TRBJ2-1; 9 nucleotides line up with TRBD2. There are 13 residues in the CDR3. The J segment lost 7 bases and the V segment lost 7 bases, leaving 8 bases of the junction unmatched. Per germline, CDR1 SQVTM and CDR2 ANQGSEA. The CDR3 loop is CSGASGERNEQFF. The CDR3 region has the DNA TGCAGCGGAGCTAGCGGGGAAAGGAATGAGCAGTTCTTC.

In this sample, this clonotype turned up many times. CDR3 loop: CSADDVRGNTEAFF. In DNA form, the CDR3 reads TGCAGTGCTGATGACGTCCGAGGCAACACTGAAGCTTTCTTT. V usage is TRBV20-1 and J usage is TRBJ1-1; D uncertain. Germline-derived CDR1 and CDR2 are DFQATT and SNEGSKA (reference sequence). Between the trimmed V and J ends, which lost 5 bases and 2 bases, there was a span of 15 bases. The CDR3 totals 14 residues.

The chain joins TRBV5-1 to TRBJ2-3, with TRBD1 as a possible D gene (5 bases). Germline V gene lookup returns CDR1 SGHRS and CDR2 YFSETQ. This CDR3 region has 14 residues. Trimming shortened V by 1 base and J by 4 bases, and 10 bases separated the two germline ends. The CDR3: CASSLQQGPDTQYF. Here the CDR3 DNA reads TGCGCCAGCAGCTTGCAGCAGGGTCCAGATACGCAGTATTTT.

The chain joins TRBV6-5 to TRBJ1-1, with a tentative D call TRBD1 (5 bases). The V end was cut by 8 bases, the J end by 7 bases, with 23 bases between. The germline V gene encodes CDR1 MNHEY and CDR2 SVGAGI. The CDR3 consists of 15 residues. CDR3 sequence (DNA): TGTGCCAGCTGCCCCGGGGAGGGGTGGGTTAGTGAAGCTTTCTTT. This codes for CASCPGEGWVSEAFF.

V usage is TRBV5-6 and J usage is TRBJ2-7; D may be TRBD1 (6 bases). The CDR3 is made up of 16 amino acids. V shed 0 bases and J shed 9 bases, with 22 bases lying between them. CDR1 is SGHDT, CDR2 YYEEEE, per germline. The CDR3 nucleotides read TGTGCCAGCAGCTTGGAAGCAGGGGCGAGGCGCACGGTGCAGTACTTC. Its protein is CASSLEAGARRTVQYF.

This clonotype was seen ten or more times. The V gene is TRBV2, the J gene TRBJ2-1; tentatively, D is TRBD2 (5 bases). Trimming took 2 bases from V and 7 from J, leaving 18 bases between them. Germline V gene lookup returns CDR1 SNHLY and CDR2 FYNNEI. This CDR3 is built from 16 residues. CDR3 sequence (DNA): TGTGCCAGCAGTGAAAGAACCTCCCGGACGGGGAATGAGCAGTTCTTC. It encodes CASSERTSRTGNEQFF.

The table lists this clonotype with many counts. The CDR3 DNA sequence: TGCGCCAGTTCGAACAGCTTCTCTGGAAACACCATATATTTT. The encoded protein is CASSNSFSGNTIYF. The chain employs TRBV10-2 and TRBJ1-3; D is ambiguous. This CDR3 is built from 14 residues. Trimming removed 9 bases at V and 0 bases at J, with 12 bases between. From germline, CDR1 is WSHSY and CDR2 SAAADI.

This clonotype was found many times. V usage is TRBV6-2 or TRBV6-3 and J usage is TRBJ2-7; D ambiguous. The germline V gene has CDR1 MNHEY and CDR2 SVGEGT. Trimming took off 2 bases at V and 7 bases at J, with 9 bases between the two ends. The CDR3 extends over 12 amino acids. Written as DNA, the CDR3 is TGTGCCAGCAGTTACGCCATGGGGGAGCAGTACTTC. Amino acid sequence: CASSYAMGEQYF.

The chain employs TRBV14 and TRBJ2-1; D gene unclear. The V and J ends lost 4 bases and 6 bases respectively, with 7 bases between them. From germline, CDR1 is SGHDN and CDR2 FVKESK. The CDR3 has 12 amino acids. The CDR3 spells CASSPSGNEQFF. The CDR3 DNA reads TGTGCCAGCAGCCCCTCTGGCAATGAGCAGTTCTTC.

The chain is built from TRBV18 and TRBJ2-3; a possible D gene is TRBD1 (5 bases). Trimming shortened V by 5 bases and J by 2 bases, and 11 bases separated the two germline ends. CDR3 length equals 14 residues. Per the germline V gene, CDR1 is KGHSH and CDR2 is LQKENI. Here the CDR3 reads CASSSTVSTDTQYF. CDR3 DNA: TGTGCCAGCTCATCGACAGTCTCCACAGATACGCAGTATTTT.

The J gene is TRBJ2-3, the V gene TRBV9, with 10 bases that match TRBD2. This CDR3 has 21 residues. J gave up 0 bases and V 0 bases, and 16 bases lay outside the gene matches. Germline CDR1 SGDLS, CDR2 YYNGEE. The CDR3 nucleotides read TGTGCCAGCAGCGTAGATCCAGCGGGGGGGCGAGTCCGCCTTAGCACAGATACGCAGTATTTT. This sequence encodes CASSVDPAGGRVRLSTDTQYF.